This is a list of T cell receptor beta chains from one sample in a study of T cell responses to AZD1222 COVID-19 vaccine. Clones were sequenced by immunoSEQ multiplex PCR, and TCRdb holds only the in-frame ones, with some missing. This sample yields about 150,000 clones, of which around 88% are seen a single time; around 16% belongs to the top ten. The material was peripheral blood, obtained on day 0 of AZD1222 vaccination. These receptors came from an adult in good health. Each CDR3 is given with its conserved first and last residue. Fields, in order: V gene, D gene, clone size, J gene, CDR3 protein, CDR3 DNA. A D gene is named only where the DNA matches it firmly. A clone size is listed for some rows: how often the clone was seen (once, few, many), or a class if it is expanded.

v_call: TRBV29-1; d_call: .; clone_size: .; j_call: TRBJ1-2; cdr3_aa: CSVVVFGSGAGYTF; cdr3_nt: TGCAGCGTTGTGGTCTTTGGGTCGGGGGCTGGCTACACCTTC
v_call: TRBV10-3; d_call: .; clone_size: .; j_call: TRBJ1-2; cdr3_aa: CAISEPGAGGYTF; cdr3_nt: TGTGCCATCAGTGAACCAGGGGCCGGTGGCTACACCTTC
v_call: TRBV5-1; d_call: TRBD1; clone_size: .; j_call: TRBJ2-1; cdr3_aa: CASSGQGGDEQFF; cdr3_nt: TGCGCCAGCAGCGGACAGGGCGGAGATGAGCAGTTCTTC
v_call: TRBV27; d_call: TRBD1; clone_size: once; j_call: TRBJ1-6; cdr3_aa: CASSHLTGQYNSPLHF; cdr3_nt: TGTGCCAGCAGTCACCTCACGGGACAGTATAATTCACCCCTCCACTTT
v_call: TRBV11-1; d_call: .; clone_size: .; j_call: TRBJ2-7; cdr3_aa: CASSSRGDRTYEQYF; cdr3_nt: TGTGCCAGCAGCTCGAGGGGGGACAGAACCTACGAGCAGTACTTC
v_call: TRBV6-5; d_call: .; clone_size: .; j_call: TRBJ2-1; cdr3_aa: CASSPTGNSYNEQFF; cdr3_nt: TGTGCCAGCAGTCCTACCGGGAACTCCTACAATGAGCAGTTCTTC
v_call: TRBV27; d_call: .; clone_size: .; j_call: TRBJ1-1; cdr3_aa: CASRSGGYTEAFF; cdr3_nt: TGTGCCAGCAGGTCAGGAGGATACACTGAAGCTTTCTTT
v_call: TRBV28; d_call: TRBD1; clone_size: .; j_call: TRBJ1-2; cdr3_aa: CASSLLAGGLNYGYTF; cdr3_nt: TGTGCCAGCAGCCTTCTCGCAGGGGGCTTAAACTATGGCTACACCTTC
v_call: TRBV3-1/TRBV3-2; d_call: .; clone_size: once; j_call: TRBJ1-6; cdr3_aa: CASSRRDYNSPLHF; cdr3_nt: TGTGCCAGCAGCCGTCGCGATTATAATTCACCCCTCCACTTT
v_call: TRBV4-2; d_call: .; clone_size: .; j_call: TRBJ1-4; cdr3_aa: CASSPTNEKLFF; cdr3_nt: TGTGCCAGCAGCCCTACTAATGAAAAACTGTTTTTT
v_call: TRBV5-6; d_call: .; clone_size: .; j_call: TRBJ1-2; cdr3_aa: CASSLWMPGKGYGYTF; cdr3_nt: TGTGCCAGCAGCCTATGGATGCCGGGAAAGGGCTATGGCTACACCTTC
v_call: TRBV9; d_call: .; clone_size: once; j_call: TRBJ1-3; cdr3_aa: CASSRAGSGNTIYF; cdr3_nt: TGTGCCAGCTCGCGGGCGGGCTCTGGAAACACCATATATTTT
v_call: TRBV28; d_call: TRBD2; clone_size: .; j_call: TRBJ2-2; cdr3_aa: CASSLYGGTHTGELFF; cdr3_nt: TGTGCCAGCAGTTTATACGGGGGGACCCACACCGGGGAGCTGTTTTTT
v_call: TRBV6-5; d_call: .; clone_size: .; j_call: TRBJ1-5; cdr3_aa: CASKWDPGGNQPQHF; cdr3_nt: TGTGCCAGCAAGTGGGATCCGGGAGGGAATCAGCCCCAGCATTTT
v_call: TRBV6-5; d_call: .; clone_size: .; j_call: TRBJ1-2; cdr3_aa: CASNGPYGYTF; cdr3_nt: TGTGCCAGCAACGGTCCGTATGGCTACACCTTC
v_call: TRBV4-1; d_call: TRBD2; clone_size: .; j_call: TRBJ2-6; cdr3_aa: CASSQVRAGGTYLANVLTF; cdr3_nt: TGCGCCAGCAGCCAAGTTCGGGCGGGGGGGACTTATCTTGCCAACGTCCTGACTTTC
v_call: TRBV19; d_call: .; clone_size: .; j_call: TRBJ1-3; cdr3_aa: CASSLQGGSGNTIYF; cdr3_nt: TGTGCCAGTAGTCTACAGGGAGGTTCTGGAAACACCATATATTTT
v_call: TRBV3-1/TRBV3-2; d_call: .; clone_size: .; j_call: TRBJ1-2; cdr3_aa: CASSQLINYGYTF; cdr3_nt: TGTGCCAGCAGCCAACTGATCAACTATGGCTACACCTTC
v_call: TRBV29-1; d_call: TRBD1; clone_size: .; j_call: TRBJ2-4; cdr3_aa: CSFVGTDLAKNIQYF; cdr3_nt: TGCAGCTTTGTAGGGACAGACCTAGCCAAAAACATTCAGTACTTC
v_call: TRBV7-3; d_call: TRBD1; clone_size: once; j_call: TRBJ1-2; cdr3_aa: CASSLSATGTGRVYGYTF; cdr3_nt: TGTGCCAGCAGCTTAAGCGCTACCGGGACAGGGAGGGTCTATGGCTACACCTTC
v_call: TRBV2; d_call: TRBD1; clone_size: .; j_call: TRBJ1-2; cdr3_aa: CASSPTGGGYGYTF; cdr3_nt: TGTGCCAGCAGCCCGACAGGGGGCGGCTATGGCTACACCTTC
v_call: TRBV6-7; d_call: .; clone_size: .; j_call: TRBJ1-1; cdr3_aa: CASSSRIDRKNTEAFF; cdr3_nt: TGTGCCAGCAGTTCCCGGATAGACCGAAAGAACACTGAAGCTTTCTTT
v_call: TRBV10-1; d_call: TRBD1; clone_size: .; j_call: TRBJ1-5; cdr3_aa: CASSEAPGQGVQPQHF; cdr3_nt: TGCGCCAGCAGTGAGGCGCCGGGACAGGGAGTTCAGCCCCAGCATTTT
v_call: TRBV2; d_call: .; clone_size: once; j_call: TRBJ1-2; cdr3_aa: CASDPGSGYGYTF; cdr3_nt: TGTGCCAGCGATCCAGGGTCGGGCTATGGCTACACCTTC